This TCR beta chain was recovered during a study of T cell responses to AZD1222 COVID-19 vaccine. Study findings and constraints: Among those given AZD1222, only six or seven were seropositive at baseline. Nearly half of unique spike-specific TCRs reportedly avoided B.1.351 and B.1.1.7 mutated regions.

Assay used: immunoSEQ multiplex PCR; TCRdb lists only in-frame clones, some missing. The table lists about 100,000 clones, 88% of them singletons. As for this clone: The antigen remains unidentified.

The CDR3 sequence is 14 residues long. The V gene end was trimmed by 10 bases and the J gene end by 5 bases; junction bases not matched to a gene: 7. CDR1 is LNHDA, CDR2 SQIVND, per germline (reference sequence). This chain connects TRBV19 to TRBJ2-3; TRBD1 aligns across 12 bases. The sample was peripheral blood, taken on day 0 of AZD1222 vaccination. This sequence was found in an adult in good health. The DNA of the CDR3 is TGTGCCACGGCCGGGACAGGGGGCATAGATACGCAGTATTTT. Residues: CATAGTGGIDTQYF.